Sequencing of this T cell receptor beta chain was carried out in a study of regulatory T cells in long-lasting Graves disease. V lost 4 bases, J lost 1 base, and 9 bases stayed unmatched. Germline CDR1 and CDR2: LGHDT and YNNKEL (reference sequence). CDR3 length: 18 residues. Through Arm-PCR of CDR3 regions and iRepertoire HTBI primers, TCR beta libraries were built. Via MiXCR, TCRdb re-called the multiplex PCR reads, giving one row per CDR3 protein. The sample contains around 420,000 distinct CDR3 sequences, 15% of which appear only once. This clonotype came up a few times. Time point specified: newly diagnosed GD, antithyroid drugs for less than 3 months. PBMC-derived RNA was used for the TCR library. The sample was also reused in another study, on T cells in Graves' hyperthyroidism and ophthalmopathy.

The receptor comes from a middle-aged woman with Graves disease. This specimen consisted of peripheral blood mononuclear cells (PBMCs), obtained at new diagnosis, from a patient treated with antithyroid drugs. This chain uses TRBV3-1 with TRBJ2-6; TRBD2 aligns across 8 bases. The CDR3 reads CASSPRYPGGSGANVLTF. The CDR3 DNA follows: TGTGCCAGCAGCCCCCGATACCCGGGAGGGTCTGGGGCCAACGTCCTGACTTTC.